The following is a TCR beta chain sequence with its context. Its antigen is still unknown. No base quality values were provided; no much bigger clone lies one nucleotide off. These data are taken from a study of CD8 T cells in Susac syndrome (dated 2019 in TCRdb). For context, the study as a whole: The study used repertoire sequencing to test whether antigen drove CD8+ T cell activation and differentiation in Susac syndrome. The study compared CD8+ T cell repertoire clonality among approximately twelve healthy donors, roughly 14 Susac syndrome patients and some 16 multiple sclerosis patients. What the work shows at the level of the full study, not this receptor alone: The TCR sequencing and HLA analysis was acknowledged to have included a relatively small number of individuals.

Peripheral blood CD8+ and CD4+ T cells from healthy donors, Susac syndrome patients and multiple sclerosis patients were profiled by high-throughput TCR beta sequencing. Treatment-naive patients with stable or active relapsing-remitting disease fulfilling revised McDonald criteria were used as multiple sclerosis controls. Bulk CD8+ and CD4+ T cells were purified by magnetic negative isolation, whereas CD8+ TEMRA cells were enriched by FACS. Blood was collected in EDTA tubes and processed within 24 hours, with PBMCs isolated through density gradient centrifugation. PBMCs destined for TCR sequencing were cryopreserved in liquid nitrogen and later thawed in a 37 °C water bath. A purity of at least 90% was achieved for sorted or isolated CD4+, CD8+ and CD8+ TEMRA cells. In the germline V gene, CDR1 corresponds to LGHNA and CDR2 to YNFKEQ. The CDR3 goes from the cysteine to the phenylalanine over 13 residues. Only the CDR3 portion is preserved as DNA: 39 bases, with reading frame beginning at the first base. V drops 4 bases and J drops 3 bases, leaving 9 bases in between.

RNA was extracted with the RNeasy kit and 0.5 to 1 ug was reverse transcribed using random hexamers. TCR beta CDR3 regions were amplified with the immunoSEQ multiplex PCR assay covering 54 Vbeta and 13 Jbeta segments. PCR amplification bias was corrected using a synthetic template baseline for primer optimization and computational correction. Turning to the authors' computational methods: Only productive sequences were kept, with reads annotated to V, D and J genes according to IMGT and analyzed in immunoSEQ Analyzer. Clonality was computed as one minus Shannon entropy normalized by log2 of the number of productive unique sequences. For each patient and control, public and private clones were evaluated within the 100 most prevalent clones. A clone was defined as Susac-specific if it was absent from the healthy and MS cohorts, from 1052 published viral clones and from other ImmuneACCESS disease sequences. Through fastp at Q25 and MiXCR, TCRdb rebuilt clones from the public reads, retaining in-frame beta chains. Rows matching on CDR3 protein sequence are summarized as one entry with the most common DNA and genes. In this record, the V and J calls reflect TCRdb's handling and not the investigators' own analysis. Within this sample are some 300,000 distinct CDR3 sequences, with around 84% of them counted one time only. The biggest ten clones account for approximately 0.11% of the sample.

The sequenced sample was CD8+ T cells from PBMCs. This receptor was taken from a human donor with multiple sclerosis. The rearranged segments are TRBV4-2 and TRBJ1-1; the D gene lacks a confident call. The CDR3 region reads CASSRPWDTEAFF. The DNA sequence is TGTGCCAGCAGCCGACCCTGGGACACTGAAGCTTTCTTT.